This entry is about one T cell receptor (beta chain). This sample is part of a study of response to subunit inactivated influenza vaccine. TCRdb recomputed calls from the RT-PCR reads with MiXCR, one row per CDR3 protein. The repertoire holds about 570,000 distinct CDR3 sequences, with about 11% as singletons. The V and J ends lost 0 bases and 7 bases, in that order; junction bases with no gene match: 3. This CDR3 is 13 amino acids long. Germline assignment: CDR1 MNHEY and CDR2 SVGAGI. These sequences were also reported in another study, on T cells expressing NK-cell markers. That paper adds: UMI-tagged 5'RACE template switching yielded the TCR beta cDNA. The sequencing cohort of eight donors included seven HCMV-seropositive individuals and one seronegative individual. Of the CD8+ T cells in more than five donors, about 1.0-7.5% belonged to dominant NKG2C+ clonotypes. Similarly, these clonotypes led the CD3+CD56-NKG2C+ fraction as well in four donors.

Sequenced material: PBMCs from blood, taken on the day of vaccination. The J gene is TRBJ2-7, the V gene TRBV6-5; 7 positions agree with TRBD1. The sequence came from a man in his fifties or sixties who received an inactivated influenza vaccine. CDR3 sequence: CASSYSTGVEQYF. DNA of the CDR3: TGTGCCAGCAGTTACTCAACAGGGGTGGAGCAGTACTTC.